This passage covers 30 T cell receptor beta chains from one sample sequenced in a study of T-cell reconstitution after alpha-beta-depleted transplantation in children. The TCRbeta library incorporated unique molecular identifiers. TCRdb fed the PCR reads into MiXCR, producing one record per CDR3 protein. The sample lists a few thousand distinct CDR3 sequences; under 30% were seen once. Source: PBMCs, mostly from graft donor cells, taken 60 days after TCRalphabeta/CD19-depleted stem cell transplant. All receptors come from a male patient between 2 and 10 years old who had a stem cell transplant for acute lymphoblastic leukemia, so the T cells may come from the graft donor.

This clonotype was counted between two and nine times. V usage is TRBV2 and J usage is TRBJ1-1; unclear D gene. Trimming removed 6 bases at V and 5 bases at J, with 22 bases between. CDR1 is SNHLY and CDR2 is FYNNEI in the germline V gene. The CDR3 loop spans 16 amino acids. DNA of the CDR3: TGTGCCAGCAGCCTAACGGGTGGGCTTTATGGGACTGAAGCTTTCTTT. Amino acid sequence: CASSLTGGLYGTEAFF.

This clonotype was picked up many times. CDR3 DNA: TGTGCCACCAGTGATCTAAGGGACAACGGGGAGCAGTACTTC. It codes for CATSDLRDNGEQYF. V gene TRBV24-1 combines with J gene TRBJ2-7; D perhaps matches TRBD1 (6 bases). V was clipped by 3 bases and J by 7 bases, with 15 bases between them. Germline-derived CDR1 and CDR2 are KGHDR and SFDVKD. The CDR3 extends over 14 amino acids.

This clonotype is labeled as medium-sized (0.01 to 0.1%). The chain couples TRBV7-2 to TRBJ1-1; D not resolved. The CDR3 runs to 14 residues. V lost 1 base to trimming and J lost 1 base, with 7 bases between them. Looked up from germline, CDR1 is SGHTA and CDR2 is FQGNSA. This CDR3 reads CASSLVHRNTEAFF. The CDR3 coding sequence is TGTGCCAGCAGCTTAGTACATCGGAACACTGAAGCTTTCTTT.

This clonotype is labeled medium-sized (0.01 to 0.1%). V and J are TRBV11-2 and TRBJ2-3; no firm D call. V lost 7 bases and J 2 bases, leaving 19 bases between the germline ends. Germline V lookup: CDR1 SGHAT, CDR2 FQNNGV. CDR3 length: 16 amino acids. CDR3 sequence: CASTLIRARHTDTQYF. The CDR3, as DNA: TGTGCCAGCACCCTTATTCGGGCGAGACACACAGATACGCAGTATTTT.

This clonotype has at least ten counts. The J gene is TRBJ2-3, the V gene TRBV5-1, with a weak D call TRBD2 (5 bases). V shed 4 bases and J shed 2 bases, with 11 bases lying between them. CDR1 SGHRS and CDR2 YFSETQ come from the germline V gene. The CDR3 covers 14 residues. This CDR3 reads CASSLTRDTDTQYF. CDR3 nucleotides: TGCGCCAGCAGCCTTACACGGGACACAGATACGCAGTATTTT.

This clonotype showed up many times. This chain uses TRBV6-5 with TRBJ1-2; a possible D gene is TRBD1 (6 bases). The CDR3 runs to 15 residues. V was cut by 0 bases and J by 8 bases, with 16 bases left in between. Looked up from germline, CDR1 is MNHEY and CDR2 is SVGAGI. CDR3 loop: CASSYSRHRVEGYTF. The CDR3 DNA reads as TGTGCCAGCAGTTACTCACGCCACAGGGTAGAAGGCTACACCTTC.

This clonotype has at least ten counts. The chain combines TRBV19 with TRBJ1-2; D is perhaps TRBD1 (5 bases). This CDR3 is 16 amino acids long. V lost 6 bases and J 5 bases, leaving 22 bases between the germline ends. Germline assignment: CDR1 LNHDA and CDR2 SQIVND (reference sequence). CDR3 residues: CASSPRNQRGTYGYTF. In DNA form, the CDR3 reads TGTGCCAGTAGCCCAAGGAACCAACGAGGGACGTATGGCTACACCTTC.

By sample fraction, this clonotype is medium-sized. This chain connects TRBV19 to TRBJ2-5; weak D call: TRBD2 (5 bases). Trimming cost V 4 bases and J 2 bases, with 11 bases left between them. Germline assignment: CDR1 LNHDA and CDR2 SQIVND (reference sequence). The CDR3 runs to 14 residues. CDR3 residues: CASSTREPQETQYF. As DNA, the CDR3 is TGTGCCAGTAGTACGAGGGAGCCTCAAGAGACCCAGTACTTC.

The sample holds many counts of this clonotype. The chain links TRBV20-1 to TRBJ2-3, with a possible D match to TRBD1 (6 bases). The V gene lost 2 bases and the J gene lost 3 bases, with 12 bases spanning the gap. Germline CDR1 DFQATT, CDR2 SNEGSKA (reference sequence). CDR3 length equals 14 residues. Written as DNA, the CDR3 is TGCAGTGCTAGACCAGGGGCGATGACAGATACGCAGTATTTT. Amino acids: CSARPGAMTDTQYF.

The chain employs TRBV20-1 and TRBJ2-3; 9 positions agree with TRBD2. V shed 3 bases, J shed 7 bases, and the junction held 14 bases outside the gene matches. Germline CDR1 and CDR2: DFQATT and SNEGSKA (reference sequence). This CDR3 has 16 amino acids. The CDR3 DNA follows: TGCAGTGCTAGTGGTGGTTTAGCGGGAGAGAGCTATACGCAGTATTTT. It yields the protein CSASGGLAGESYTQYF.

This clonotype was detected many times. The junction departs from germline at one end; a sequencing error may be responsible. The chain recombines TRBV2 with TRBJ2-5; possibly TRBD2 for D (5 bases). This CDR3 has 15 amino acids. Germline CDR1 reads SNHLY; CDR2 reads FYNNEI. The DNA of the CDR3 is TGTGCCAGCCGGGGAACGGTTGGATTCCAAGGGACCCAGTACTTC. Its translation: CASRGTVGFQGTQYF.

This clonotype was picked up many times. A much larger clone differs by one base, so this may be a read error. V usage is TRBV20-1 and J usage is TRBJ2-1; D is uncertain. Germline CDR1 reads DFQATT; CDR2 reads SNEGSKA (reference sequence). Deletions cut 1 base from V and 4 bases from J, with 14 bases between. This CDR3 region has 15 residues. CDR3 residues: CSARGARRPYNEQFF. CDR3 DNA sequence: TGCAGTGCTAGAGGGGCGAGGCGGCCTTACAATGAGCAGTTCTTC.

This clonotype was seen repeatedly, ten times or more. This sequence joins TRBV12-3 or TRBV12-4 and TRBJ2-1; the match to TRBD1 covers 12 bases. The CDR3 contains 15 residues. V gave up 6 bases and J gave up 7 bases; unmatched junction bases: 7. CDR3 bases: TGTGCCAGCAGCCCGGGACAGGGGGCTAGTAATGAGCAGTTCTTC. Its translation: CASSPGQGASNEQFF.

This clonotype appeared many times. The CDR3 is CASSTRDRGQETQYF. The CDR3 DNA reads TGTGCCAGCAGTACCCGGGACAGGGGCCAAGAGACCCAGTACTTC. The rearrangement links TRBV6-5 to TRBJ2-5; 10 positions agree with TRBD1. Per the germline V gene, CDR1 is MNHEY and CDR2 is SVGAGI. The CDR3 is made up of 15 amino acids. V lost 5 bases to trimming and J lost 1 base; unmatched junction nucleotides: 4.

This clonotype was detected ten times or more. The chain uses TRBV5-1 and TRBJ1-2; no clear D gene. Germline assignment: CDR1 SGHRS and CDR2 YFSETQ. The CDR3 sequence is 14 residues long. V was shortened by 4 bases and J by 1 base, with 11 bases between the two germline ends. The CDR3 loop reads CASSPPGINYGYTF. CDR3 sequence (DNA): TGCGCCAGCAGCCCTCCCGGTATTAACTATGGCTACACCTTC.

This clonotype counts as medium-sized. The chain couples TRBV7-9 to TRBJ1-4, with D possibly TRBD1 on 6 matching bases. V lost 6 bases, J lost 8 bases, and 19 bases lay in between. CDR1 SEHNR and CDR2 FQNEAQ come from the germline V gene (reference sequence). The length of the CDR3 is 15 residues. The CDR3 coding sequence is TGTGCCAGCAGAAAATACAGGGAGAAAGGCGAAAAACTGTTTTTT. This gives the protein CASRKYREKGEKLFF. Filled out from reference TRBV7-9 and TRBJ1-4, the complete variable domain reads DTGVSQNPRHKITKRGQNVTFRCDPISEHNRLYWYRQTLGQGPEFLTYFQNEAQLEKSRLLSDRFSAERPKGSFSTLEIQRTEQGDSAMYLCASRKYREKGEKLFFGSGTQLSVL.

For the CDR3, the DNA is TGCAGTGCTAGAGTGGGCGACCACGCAGATACGCAGTATTTT. It codes for CSARVGDHADTQYF. The V gene is TRBV20-1, the J gene TRBJ2-3; D is ambiguous. The CDR3 is made up of 14 amino acids. Germline-derived CDR1 and CDR2 are DFQATT and SNEGSKA (reference sequence). Trimming cost V 1 base and J 4 bases, with 12 bases left between them.

This clonotype is medium-sized in the sample. V gene TRBV11-3 combines with J gene TRBJ2-1; 8 nucleotides line up with TRBD2. Germline V lookup: CDR1 SGHNT, CDR2 YENEEA. Trimming cost V 1 base and J 6 bases; bases outside gene matches: 8. The CDR3 sequence is 16 residues long. Here the CDR3 DNA reads TGTGCCAGCAGCTTAGGTGTAGCGGGACCTCTCAATGAGCAGTTCTTC. This translates into CASSLGVAGPLNEQFF.

This clonotype was picked up a small number of times. V usage is TRBV12-3 or TRBV12-4 and J usage is TRBJ2-7, with 7 bases matching TRBD1. V lost 5 bases and J lost 6; bases outside the gene matches: 10. CDR3 length: 14 amino acids. CDR3 in amino acids: CASSIDREGIEQYF. CDR3 bases: TGTGCCAGCAGTATAGACAGGGAAGGGATCGAGCAGTACTTC.

This clonotype occurred many times. The V and J genes are TRBV4-1 and TRBJ1-1; D ambiguous. Trimming took 1 base from V and 4 from J, leaving 10 bases between them. Germline CDR1 and CDR2: MGHRA and YSYEKL. The CDR3 length is 14 residues. CDR3 amino acids: CASSQGLGGTEAFF. Here the CDR3 DNA reads TGCGCCAGCAGCCAAGGACTCGGCGGCACTGAAGCTTTCTTT.

The chain couples TRBV28 to TRBJ1-5; maybe TRBD1 (5 bases). This CDR3 is 15 amino acids long. The V gene's germline CDR1 is MDHEN and CDR2 SYDVKM. The V end was cut by 5 bases, the J end by 4 bases, with 15 bases between. CDR3: CASSLVGARNQPQHF. DNA for the CDR3: TGTGCCAGCAGTCTGGTAGGGGCTCGGAATCAGCCCCAGCATTTT.

By share of the sample, this clonotype is medium-sized. The chain joins TRBV6-5 to TRBJ2-7, with 11 positions matching TRBD1. Unmatched junction bases numbered 11, after V lost 5 bases and J lost 5 bases. The CDR3 spans 16 residues. Per germline, CDR1 MNHEY and CDR2 SVGAGI. The CDR3 sequence: CASSNYRDRGVHEQYF. The CDR3 bases are TGTGCCAGCAGTAACTACCGGGACAGGGGGGTCCACGAGCAGTACTTC.

This clonotype was seen ten or more times. The V call is TRBV19, the J call TRBJ1-1; D uncertain. Germline CDR1 LNHDA, CDR2 SQIVND (reference sequence). Trimming cost V 5 bases and J 7 bases, with 17 bases left between them. The CDR3 covers 14 residues. The CDR3 protein is CASSGILDHYEAFF. The DNA of the CDR3 is TGTGCCAGTAGTGGTATCCTAGATCACTATGAAGCTTTCTTT.

This clonotype was seen repeatedly, ten times or more. The chain employs TRBV6-1 and TRBJ2-1; D unclear. Germline V gene data show CDR1 as MNHNS and CDR2 as SASEGT. Trimming took 2 bases from V and 10 from J, leaving 9 bases between them. This CDR3 has 12 amino acids. CDR3: CASSELGREQFF. In nucleotides, the CDR3 is TGTGCCAGCAGTGAATTAGGGCGGGAGCAGTTCTTC.

Sample share makes this clonotype large. CDR3 amino acids: CSVPGTVHTEAFF. As DNA, the CDR3 is TGCAGCGTCCCTGGGACCGTACACACTGAAGCTTTCTTT. V usage is TRBV29-1 and J usage is TRBJ1-1; a possible D gene is TRBD1 (5 bases). Germline values: CDR1 SQVTM, CDR2 ANQGSEA. The length of the CDR3 is 13 residues. V was cut by 6 bases and J by 3 bases, with 14 bases left in between.

This clonotype came up many times. V and J are TRBV11-2 and TRBJ2-5; possible D gene TRBD1, 6 bases. Trimming pared 6 bases from V and 1 base from J, leaving 15 bases between. The CDR3 covers 15 residues. From germline, CDR1 is SGHAT and CDR2 FQNNGV. DNA for the CDR3: TGTGCCAGCAGTGCCGGACAGCGGCTCCAAGAGACCCAGTACTTC. Translated: CASSAGQRLQETQYF.

This clonotype was picked up many times. The genes are TRBV6-5 and TRBJ2-7; possibly TRBD1 for D (5 bases). V lost 6 bases to trimming and J lost 2 bases, with 14 bases between them. The CDR3 is 14 residues long. CDR1 and CDR2 from the germline V gene are MNHEY and SVGAGI. DNA for the CDR3: TGTGCCAGCAGGGGGCGCCATTCCGCCTACGAGCAGTACTTC. Its translation: CASRGRHSAYEQYF.

This clonotype was detected many times. CDR3 in amino acids: CSALAGRAGNEQFF. In DNA, the CDR3 is TGCAGTGCTTTAGCGGGGAGGGCGGGGAATGAGCAGTTCTTC. The J gene is TRBJ2-1, the V gene TRBV20-1; 8 bases are shared with TRBD2. The germline V gene encodes CDR1 DFQATT and CDR2 SNEGSKA (reference sequence). The CDR3 is 14 amino acids. V shed 5 bases, J shed 7 bases, and the junction held 10 bases outside the gene matches.

This clonotype was detected ten times or more. The chain links TRBV6-5 to TRBJ1-5, with no clear D. The V end lost 6 bases, the J end lost 0 bases, and 21 bases lay between the germline ends. The CDR3 extends over 18 amino acids. The germline V gene has CDR1 MNHEY and CDR2 SVGAGI. The CDR3 nucleotides read TGTGCCAGCAGCCCTCTGGTAGGGAAACTATATAGCAATCAGCCCCAGCATTTT. It specifies CASSPLVGKLYSNQPQHF.

The J gene is TRBJ2-7, the V gene TRBV5-1; D is perhaps TRBD1 (5 bases). V lost 4 bases and J 3 bases, leaving 14 bases between the germline ends. The length of the CDR3 is 14 residues. CDR1 is SGHRS, CDR2 YFSETQ, per germline. The CDR3 nucleotides read TGCGCCAGCAGCCCCGTGGGGCAGATCTACGAGCAGTACTTC. Its protein is CASSPVGQIYEQYF.